The TCR beta chain under discussion was sequenced for a study of response to subunit inactivated influenza vaccine (dated by TCRdb to the late 2010s). Notes on the research overall: Deep quantitative T cell receptor repertoire profiling was used in the study to track responses to a trivalent subunit inactivated influenza vaccine.

Study-level results and caveats: The authors proposed that each seasonal influenza vaccination may bring in only a limited number of new T cells.

The library was built by means of RT-PCR. The data were produced on an Illumina HiSeq 2500. The raw public reads went through TCRdb reprocessing: fastp at Q25, MiXCR clone calling, in-frame beta chains kept. Each CDR3 protein gets just one entry, which takes the most common genes and DNA from the rows behind it. The sample data list about 300,000 distinct CDR3 sequences, and just over 20% of these were observed just once. The leading ten clones occupy roughly 10% of the sample. Taken from the germline V gene, the CDR1 and CDR2 loops are MNHEY and SVGAGI. Cut back by 4 bases and 0 bases, the V and J ends lie 13 bases apart. Including the terminal cysteine and phenylalanine, the CDR3 comprises 16 residues. The sequence is cut down to CDR3 DNA, 48 bases in frame from base 1. The table lists this clonotype with many counts. It has no known antigen specificity. No base-level quality is on record; no much larger clone is a single base apart.

The chain is assembled from TRBV6-5 and TRBJ1-3, with the D gene uncertain. The TCR sequence derives from a man aged 45 to 75 who received an inactivated influenza vaccine. Donor details come from another sample of the same person, matched by shared clones. This material consisted of PBMCs from blood, taken approximately 22 months after vaccination. The CDR3 protein sequence reads: CASSSGRPLSGNTIYF. Read as DNA, the sequence is TGTGCCAGCAGTTCCGGCAGGCCCCTCTCTGGAAACACCATATATTTT.